This T cell receptor beta chain was sequenced for a study of blood T cell repertoires in COVID-19. Study summary: PBMCs, B-cell-depleted T cells, or T cells were the source of the cDNA or gDNA that made up the material.

In the original analysis: Using reference gene primer amplification, nucleated cell counts were estimated. Profiling relied on immunoSEQ multiplex PCR, and the TCRdb table lists in-frame clones only, not all of them. The DNA was the basis for D and trimming; V, J and clone size are from that table. The sample records roughly 310,000 clones, 85% to 90% being singletons. The CDR3 length is 14 residues. Germline CDR1 is LGHDT and CDR2 is YNNKEL (reference sequence). Trimming stripped 9 bases from V and 2 bases from J, with 15 bases between. The Seattle site enrolled patients during active infection and followed them longitudinally.

The chain joins TRBV3-1 (or the pseudogene TRBV3-2) to TRBJ2-3; unclear D gene. The specimen sequenced was peripheral blood. This TCR was recovered from a woman in her twenties or thirties with COVID-19, enrolled during active disease. In DNA form, the CDR3 reads TGTGCCAGGCCCTCCAGAGACAACACAGATACGCAGTATTTT. This translates into CARPSRDNTDTQYF.